This TCR beta chain was found in a study of PD-1 blockade in classical Hodgkin lymphoma. This clone was detected a few times. The time point denotes: cycle 4 day 1 (C4D1), after 6 weeks of nivolumab. Every one of the patients relapsed after autologous stem cell transplantation (brentuximab vedotin exposure was variable). The CDR3 covers 17 residues. CDR1 is WSHSY and CDR2 is SAAADI in the germline V gene. V was pared by 0 bases and J by 1 base, with 14 bases between. The method was immunoSEQ multiplex PCR; TCRdb's version includes in-frame clones alone and lacks a portion of them. Of 20,000 to 25,000 clones listed, 60% to 75% are singletons.

Here the sequenced sample was peripheral blood mononuclear cells (PBMCs), taken before the fourth cycle of nivolumab. V gene TRBV10-2 combines with J gene TRBJ2-3; D uncertain. The receptor's source is a human donor with classical Hodgkin lymphoma. The chain's CDR3 is CASSESWGSFGTDTQYF. CDR3 bases: TGCGCCAGCAGTGAGTCTTGGGGAAGTTTCGGCACAGATACGCAGTATTTT.